The rows below give T cell receptor beta chains drawn from one sample of a study of shared clonotypes between healthy human individuals. Using immunoSEQ multiplex PCR, the repertoire was profiled, and TCRdb retains in-frame clones only, with some absent. The sample consists of millions of clones, approximately 94% of them appearing once. The sample taken for sequencing was naive CD8+ T cells sorted from blood. The receptor source for this set is a man aged 18-30 years in good health. The CDR3 runs from the conserved cysteine through the conserved F or W. D genes are given only for firm matches.

j_call	d_call	v_call	cdr3_aa
TRBJ2-7	.	TRBV4-1	CASSDLSTYEQYF
TRBJ1-4	.	TRBV2	CASNWEEETNEKLFF
TRBJ1-5	.	TRBV7-9	CASSFYGNPQHF
TRBJ2-7	.	TRBV27	CASSLNGGWVQYF
TRBJ2-1	TRBD2	TRBV29-1	CSVMGLAGLITYNEQFF
TRBJ1-1	TRBD1	TRBV4-1	CASSRSTGGFNTEAFF
TRBJ1-5	.	TRBV27	CASSSYSNQPQHF
TRBJ2-2	.	TRBV4-3	CASSQDYWDDLNPGELFF
TRBJ2-1	.	TRBV7-2	CASSASGSGLNEQFF
TRBJ2-1	TRBD1	TRBV4-3	CASSPEVEGTGGEQFF
TRBJ1-5	.	TRBV19	CASSPGLYSNQPQHF
TRBJ1-4	.	TRBV7-9	CASSLRGQGPNEKLFF
TRBJ2-7	TRBD1	TRBV5-6	CASSAGQGSYEQYF
TRBJ2-7	.	TRBV21-1	CARESGGRSYEQYF
TRBJ1-2	.	TRBV7-2	CASSLPLLQVLF
TRBJ2-7	.	TRBV7-8	CASSLRTIYEQYF
TRBJ1-4	TRBD1	TRBV7-9	CASSLDRGVKEKLFF
TRBJ1-2	.	TRBV7-9	CASSLGLGGPLEYGYTF
TRBJ1-4	TRBD1	TRBV27	CASMARTGGSEKLFF
TRBJ2-5	TRBD2	TRBV28	CASSVGLAGGYQETQYF
TRBJ1-1	TRBD1	TRBV27	CASNPTGGTEAFF
TRBJ2-7	.	TRBV19	CASSADAYEQYF
TRBJ2-1	TRBD2	TRBV6-6	CASLAGGPRNEQFF
TRBJ2-1	TRBD2	TRBV6-5	CASSPSGSPYNEQFF
TRBJ2-5	TRBD1	TRBV5-1	CASSLLTGEETQYF
TRBJ1-5	.	TRBV6-6	CGTGTEPKYSNQPQHF
TRBJ2-7	.	TRBV18	CASSPQSPPRPYEQYF
TRBJ2-5	TRBD2	TRBV30	CAWNLLGGSSQETQYF
TRBJ1-2	.	TRBV7-2	CASSLGEGMGYGYTF
TRBJ2-7	.	TRBV7-6	CASSSKGEQYF
TRBJ1-1	.	TRBV5-1	CASSLAISNTEAFF
TRBJ2-2	.	TRBV30	CAWKGPGGELFF
TRBJ2-2	.	TRBV6-1	CASSELGTGELFF
TRBJ2-7	TRBD1	TRBV27	CASSVTGTGAYEQYF
TRBJ2-3	.	TRBV1	CTSSQERIGLAPDTQYF
TRBJ2-1	.	TRBV4-3	CASSQDRGFLYNEQFF
TRBJ2-3	.	TRBV7-9	CASSYETDTQYF
TRBJ2-1	.	TRBV27	CASSLLGENEQFF
TRBJ1-2	.	TRBV7-9	CASSLLSWGEGESNYGYTF
TRBJ2-3	.	TRBV6-5	CASSYSRGAADTQYF
TRBJ2-7	.	TRBV11-2	CASSLGRYEQYF